This TCR beta chain was sequenced for a study of cytomegalovirus exposure and HLA in healthy donors. Overall study context: A previous analysis identified more than 100 million unique TCR beta sequences derived from 180 million or so T cells. Study-level points and caveats: TCR beta chain V- and J-gene trimming was linked, in a later analysis, to a missense variant in DCLRE1C.

PCR primers comprised 60 Vbeta and 13 Jbeta primers. TCRdb's copy holds only in-frame clones and misses some; the assay was immunoSEQ multiplex PCR. This listing includes about 67,000 clones. Comments on this clone: Its target is unknown.

The sequenced material came from PBMCs. The source is a woman in her forties in good health and CMV-seropositive.

The CDR3 loop reads CASSWRRSGANVLTF. In DNA, the CDR3 is TGTGCCAGCAGTTGGAGACGCTCTGGGGCCAACGTCCTGACTTTC. The chain uses TRBV6-5 and TRBJ2-6; no definite D call. The CDR3 spans 15 residues. The ends were cut back, 4 bases at V and 0 bases at J, with 7 bases in the middle. Germline CDR1 MNHEY, CDR2 SVGAGI.